Detailed here is one T cell receptor (beta chain). Its antigen remains unidentified. This sample was taken from a study of T cells in localized non-small cell lung cancer. The CDR3 extends over 15 amino acids. V lost 6 bases to trimming and J lost 6 bases; unmatched junction nucleotides: 8. In germline, CDR1 is MGHDK, CDR2 SYGVNS. Whole-study findings and limits: A median around 55 of the top 100 tumor clones appeared in adjacent lung.

TCRdb's copy holds only in-frame clones and misses some; the assay was immunoSEQ multiplex PCR. This table has tens of thousands of clones, about 90% appearing once. The chain carries TRBV25-1 and TRBJ1-5, with 10 bases aligning to TRBD1. Sequencing was performed on peripheral blood, taken before any cancer treatment. The sequence was collected from a woman aged 40-70 years with stage I lung adenocarcinoma. The CDR3 DNA reads as TGTGCCAGCAGCCGAGGGACAGGGGTAGGTCAGCCCCAGCATTTT. Translation gives CASSRGTGVGQPQHF.